This T cell receptor (beta chain) was sequenced in a study of blood T cell repertoires in COVID-19. Data came from immunoSEQ multiplex PCR; TCRdb stores just in-frame clones and leaves some out. The table includes about 170,000 clones, around 81% detected once. The germline V gene encodes CDR1 SEHNR and CDR2 FQNEAQ (reference sequence). The ends lost 5 bases at V and 2 bases at J; junction bases unmatched: 1. This CDR3 is built from 14 residues. The chain combines TRBV7-9 with TRBJ2-7; 12 bases are shared with TRBD2. Sequenced sample: peripheral blood. The source is a man aged 70 or older with active or convalescent COVID-19. CDR3 sequence (DNA): TGTGCCAGCAGCCGGACTAGCGGGACCTACGAGCAGTACTTC. Translated, it gives CASSRTSGTYEQYF.